This T cell receptor beta chain was obtained from a study of long-term antiretroviral therapy in people with HIV. Sequencing relied on immunoSEQ assay v3.0, run at survey level. TCRdb keeps only in-frame clones here, not all; method: immunoSEQ multiplex PCR. This table has roughly 20,000 clones, approximately 90% appearing once. Germline values: CDR1 MNHEY, CDR2 SVGAGI. The germline V and J ends were trimmed by 7 bases and 4 bases, with 19 bases remaining between them. The CDR3 is 15 amino acids. The study, taken as a whole, reports: Repertoires with HIV possessed tighter CDR3 length spans than those of controls.

A remark on this clone: Its antigen is still unknown.

V and J are TRBV6-5 and TRBJ1-1; TRBD1 might be the D (6 bases). The source was unsorted PBMCs, collected approximately 4.4 years before starting antiretroviral therapy. The origin of this receptor is a woman between 25 and 40 years old with HIV. The CDR3 spells CASTIGGAVGTEAFF. The CDR3 nucleotides are TGTGCCAGCACCATAGGGGGGGCGGTCGGCACTGAAGCTTTCTTT.